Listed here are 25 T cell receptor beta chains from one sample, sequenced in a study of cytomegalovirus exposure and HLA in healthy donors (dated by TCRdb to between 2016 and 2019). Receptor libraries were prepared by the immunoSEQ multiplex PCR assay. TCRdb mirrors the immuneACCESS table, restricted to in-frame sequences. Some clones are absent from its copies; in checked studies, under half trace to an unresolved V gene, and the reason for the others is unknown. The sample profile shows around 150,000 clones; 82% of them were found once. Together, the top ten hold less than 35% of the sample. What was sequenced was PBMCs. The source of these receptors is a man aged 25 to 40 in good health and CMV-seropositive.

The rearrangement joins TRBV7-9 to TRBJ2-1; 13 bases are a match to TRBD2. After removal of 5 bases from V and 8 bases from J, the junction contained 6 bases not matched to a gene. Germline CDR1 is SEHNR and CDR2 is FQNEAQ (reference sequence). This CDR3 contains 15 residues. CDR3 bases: TGTGCCAGCAGCCGTGGGACTAGCGGGATGGATGAGCAGTTCTTC. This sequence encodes CASSRGTSGMDEQFF.

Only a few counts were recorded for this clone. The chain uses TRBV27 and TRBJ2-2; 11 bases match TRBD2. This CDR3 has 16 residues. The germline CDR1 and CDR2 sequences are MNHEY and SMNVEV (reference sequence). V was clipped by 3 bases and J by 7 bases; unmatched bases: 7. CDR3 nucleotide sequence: TGTGCCAGCAGTTTTACTAGCGGGAGTTTCAACGGGGAGCTGTTTTTT. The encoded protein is CASSFTSGSFNGELFF.

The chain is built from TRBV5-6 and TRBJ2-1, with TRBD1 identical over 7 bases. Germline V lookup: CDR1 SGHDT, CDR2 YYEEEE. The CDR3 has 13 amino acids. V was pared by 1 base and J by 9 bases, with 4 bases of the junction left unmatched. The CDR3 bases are TGTGCCAGCAGCTTGTACAGGGGAGTTGAGCAGTTCTTC. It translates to CASSLYRGVEQFF.

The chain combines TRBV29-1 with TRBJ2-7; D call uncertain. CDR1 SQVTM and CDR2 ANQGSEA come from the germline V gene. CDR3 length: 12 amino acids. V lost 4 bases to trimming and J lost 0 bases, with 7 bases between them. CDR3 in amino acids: CSVGRNSYEQYF. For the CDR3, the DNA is TGCAGCGTTGGCAGAAACTCCTACGAGCAGTACTTC.

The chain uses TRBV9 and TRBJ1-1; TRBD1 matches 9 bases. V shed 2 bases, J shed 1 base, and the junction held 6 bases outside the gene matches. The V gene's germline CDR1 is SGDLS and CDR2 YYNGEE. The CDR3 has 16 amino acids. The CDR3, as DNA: TGTGCCAGCAGCGTGAGGGGGGACAGGGAGAACACTGAAGCTTTCTTT. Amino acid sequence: CASSVRGDRENTEAFF.

For the CDR3, the DNA is TGTGCCTGGAGTGACGGTTATGGCTACACCTTC. Its protein is CAWSDGYGYTF. The chain is built from TRBV30 and TRBJ1-2; D gene unclear. This CDR3 is 11 amino acids long. The V and J ends lost 1 base and 5 bases respectively, with 5 bases between them. Per germline, CDR1 GTSNPN and CDR2 SVGIG (reference sequence).

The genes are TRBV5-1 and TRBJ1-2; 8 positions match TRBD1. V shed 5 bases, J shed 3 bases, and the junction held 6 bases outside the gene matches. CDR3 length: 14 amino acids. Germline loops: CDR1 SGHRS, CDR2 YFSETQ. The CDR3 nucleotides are TGCGCCAGCAGGACAGGGGAAGGTTACTATGGCTACACCTTC. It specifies CASRTGEGYYGYTF.

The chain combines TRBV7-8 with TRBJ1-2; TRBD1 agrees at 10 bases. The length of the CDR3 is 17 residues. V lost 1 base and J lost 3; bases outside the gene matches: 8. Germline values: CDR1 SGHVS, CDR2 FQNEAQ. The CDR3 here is CASSLGLVGTGDYGYTF. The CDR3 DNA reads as TGTGCCAGCAGCTTAGGGTTGGTCGGGACAGGGGACTATGGCTACACCTTC.

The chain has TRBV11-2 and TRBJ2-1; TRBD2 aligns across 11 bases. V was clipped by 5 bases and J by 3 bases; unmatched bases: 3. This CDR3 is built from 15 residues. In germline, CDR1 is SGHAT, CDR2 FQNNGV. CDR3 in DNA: TGTGCCAGCAGCCGGGGACTAGCGGACTACAATGAGCAGTTCTTC. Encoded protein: CASSRGLADYNEQFF. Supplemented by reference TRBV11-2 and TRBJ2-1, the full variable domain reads EAGVAQSPRYKIIEKRQSVAFWCNPISGHATLYWYQQILGQGPKLLIQFQNNGVVDDSQLPKDRFSAERLKGVDSTLKIQPAKLEDSAVYLCASSRGLADYNEQFFGPGTRLTVL.

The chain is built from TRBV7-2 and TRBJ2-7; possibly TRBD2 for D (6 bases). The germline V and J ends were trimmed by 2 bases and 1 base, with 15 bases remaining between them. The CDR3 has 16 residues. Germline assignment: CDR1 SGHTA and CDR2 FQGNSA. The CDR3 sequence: CASSLRWREVSYEQYF. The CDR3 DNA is TGTGCCAGCAGCTTACGTTGGAGGGAGGTTTCCTACGAGCAGTACTTC.

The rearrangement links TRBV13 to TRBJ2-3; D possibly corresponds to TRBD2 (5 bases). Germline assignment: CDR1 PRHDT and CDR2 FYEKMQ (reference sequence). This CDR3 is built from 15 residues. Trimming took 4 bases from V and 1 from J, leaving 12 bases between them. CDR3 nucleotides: TGTGCCAGCAGCTCCCCGAGGCGGGGCACAGATACGCAGTATTTT. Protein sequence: CASSSPRRGTDTQYF. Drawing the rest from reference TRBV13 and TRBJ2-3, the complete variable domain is AAGVIQSPRHLIKEKRETATLKCYPIPRHDTVYWYQQGPGQDPQFLISFYEKMQSDKGSIPDRFSAQQFSDYHSELNMSSLELGDSALYFCASSSPRRGTDTQYFGPGTRLTVL.

CDR3 sequence (DNA): TGTGCCAGCAGCTTAGAGGAGAGGGCTTTCTTT. Translation: CASSLEERAFF. The chain carries TRBV7-9 and TRBJ1-1; D unresolved. Germline V gives CDR1 SEHNR, CDR2 FQNEAQ (reference sequence). V lost 1 base, J lost 11 bases, and 8 bases lay in between. This CDR3 has 11 amino acids.

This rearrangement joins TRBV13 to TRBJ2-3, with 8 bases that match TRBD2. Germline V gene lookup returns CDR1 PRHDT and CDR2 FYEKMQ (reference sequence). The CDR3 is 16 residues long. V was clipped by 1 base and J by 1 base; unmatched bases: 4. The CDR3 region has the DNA TGTGCCAGCAGCTTAGCGGGAGGGGGGGGCACAGATACGCAGTATTTT. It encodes CASSLAGGGGTDTQYF. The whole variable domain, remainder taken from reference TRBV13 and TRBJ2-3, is AAGVIQSPRHLIKEKRETATLKCYPIPRHDTVYWYQQGPGQDPQFLISFYEKMQSDKGSIPDRFSAQQFSDYHSELNMSSLELGDSALYFCASSLAGGGGTDTQYFGPGTRLTVL.

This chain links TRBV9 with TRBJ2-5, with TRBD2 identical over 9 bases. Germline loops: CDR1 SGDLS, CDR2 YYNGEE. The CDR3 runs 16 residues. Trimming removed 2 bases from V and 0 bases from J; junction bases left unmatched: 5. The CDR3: CASSVGSGGYQETQYF. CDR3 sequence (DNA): TGTGCCAGCAGCGTTGGTAGCGGGGGCTACCAAGAGACCCAGTACTTC.

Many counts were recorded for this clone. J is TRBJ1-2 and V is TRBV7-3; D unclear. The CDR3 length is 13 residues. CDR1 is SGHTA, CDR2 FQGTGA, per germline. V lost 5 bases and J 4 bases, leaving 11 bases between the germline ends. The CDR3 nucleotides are TGTGCCAGCAGCCCAGGTTTGGGCTATGGCTACACCTTC. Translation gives CASSPGLGYGYTF.

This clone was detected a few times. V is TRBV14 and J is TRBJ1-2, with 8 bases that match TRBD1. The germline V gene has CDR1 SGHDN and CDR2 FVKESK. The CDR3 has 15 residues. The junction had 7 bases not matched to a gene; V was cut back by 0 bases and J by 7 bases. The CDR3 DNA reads TGTGCCAGCAGCCAAGACGGGTTCGGGACAGGTGGCTACACCTTC. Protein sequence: CASSQDGFGTGGYTF.

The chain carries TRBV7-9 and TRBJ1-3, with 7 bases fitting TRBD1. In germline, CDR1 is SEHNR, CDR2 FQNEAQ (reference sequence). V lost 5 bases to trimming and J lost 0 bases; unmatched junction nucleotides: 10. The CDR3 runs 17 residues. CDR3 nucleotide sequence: TGTGCCAGCAGCCCGTACAGGGGTGCTAGCTCTGGAAACACCATATATTTT. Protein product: CASSPYRGASSGNTIYF.

The CDR3 loop reads CASEGQINTEAFF. The DNA of the CDR3 is TGTGCCAGCGAGGGACAGATTAACACTGAAGCTTTCTTT. The chain employs TRBV6-1 and TRBJ1-1; TRBD1 matches 7 bases. V gave up 8 bases and J gave up 2 bases; unmatched junction bases: 5. The length of the CDR3 is 13 residues. Germline V lookup: CDR1 MNHNS, CDR2 SASEGT.

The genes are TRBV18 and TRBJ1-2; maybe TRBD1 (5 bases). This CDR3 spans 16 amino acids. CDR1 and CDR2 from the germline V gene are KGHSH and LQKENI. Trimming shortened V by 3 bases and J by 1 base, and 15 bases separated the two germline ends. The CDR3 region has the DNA TGTGCCAGCTCACCCCAGATGGGGCACCTTAACTATGGCTACACCTTC. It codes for CASSPQMGHLNYGYTF.

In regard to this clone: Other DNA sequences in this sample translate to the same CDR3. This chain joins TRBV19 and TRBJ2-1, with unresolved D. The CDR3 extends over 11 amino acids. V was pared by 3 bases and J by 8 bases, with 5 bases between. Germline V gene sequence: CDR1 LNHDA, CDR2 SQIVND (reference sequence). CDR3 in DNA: TGTGCCAGTAGTATTCTGTATGAGCAGTTCTTC. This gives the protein CASSILYEQFF.

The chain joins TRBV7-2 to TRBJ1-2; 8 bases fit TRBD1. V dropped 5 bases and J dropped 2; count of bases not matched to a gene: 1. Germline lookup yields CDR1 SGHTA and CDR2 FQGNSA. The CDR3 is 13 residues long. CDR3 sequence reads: CASSRTGNYGYTF. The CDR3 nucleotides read TGTGCCAGCAGCAGGACAGGGAACTATGGCTACACCTTC.

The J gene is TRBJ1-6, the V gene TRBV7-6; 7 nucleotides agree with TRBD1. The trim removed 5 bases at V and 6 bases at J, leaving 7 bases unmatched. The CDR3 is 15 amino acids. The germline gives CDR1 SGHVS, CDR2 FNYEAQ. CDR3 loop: CASSRSPGGNSPLHF. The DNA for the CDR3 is TGTGCCAGCAGCCGTAGCCCAGGGGGTAATTCACCCCTCCACTTT.

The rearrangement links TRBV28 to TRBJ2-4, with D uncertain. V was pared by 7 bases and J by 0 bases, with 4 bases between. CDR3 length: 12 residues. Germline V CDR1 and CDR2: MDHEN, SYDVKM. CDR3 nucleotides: TGTGCCAGCAATCAAGCCAAAAACATTCAGTACTTC. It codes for CASNQAKNIQYF.

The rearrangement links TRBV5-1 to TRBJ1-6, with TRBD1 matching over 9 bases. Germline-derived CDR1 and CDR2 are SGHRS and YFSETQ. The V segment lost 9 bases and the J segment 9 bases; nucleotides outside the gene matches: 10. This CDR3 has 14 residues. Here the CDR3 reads CAILRDRDCSPLHF. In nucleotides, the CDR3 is TGCGCCATCCTCCGGGACAGGGACTGTTCACCCCTCCACTTT.

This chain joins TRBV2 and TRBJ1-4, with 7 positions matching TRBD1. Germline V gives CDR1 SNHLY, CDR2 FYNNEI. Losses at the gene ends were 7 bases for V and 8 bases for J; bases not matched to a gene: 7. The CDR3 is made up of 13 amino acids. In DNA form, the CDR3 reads TGTGCCAGCACCGACAGGGTGGGGGAAAAACTGTTTTTT. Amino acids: CASTDRVGEKLFF.